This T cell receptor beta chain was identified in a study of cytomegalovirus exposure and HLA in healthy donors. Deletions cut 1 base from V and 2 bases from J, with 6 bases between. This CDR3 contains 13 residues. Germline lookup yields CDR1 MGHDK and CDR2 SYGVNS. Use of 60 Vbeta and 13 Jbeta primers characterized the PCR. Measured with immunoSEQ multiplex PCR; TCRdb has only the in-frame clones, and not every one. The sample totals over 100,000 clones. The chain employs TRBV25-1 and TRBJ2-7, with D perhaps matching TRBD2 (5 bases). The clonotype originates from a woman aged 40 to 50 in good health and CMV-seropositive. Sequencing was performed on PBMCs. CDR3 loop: CASSESGTYEQYF. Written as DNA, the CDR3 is TGTGCCAGCAGTGAATCGGGGACCTACGAGCAGTACTTC.